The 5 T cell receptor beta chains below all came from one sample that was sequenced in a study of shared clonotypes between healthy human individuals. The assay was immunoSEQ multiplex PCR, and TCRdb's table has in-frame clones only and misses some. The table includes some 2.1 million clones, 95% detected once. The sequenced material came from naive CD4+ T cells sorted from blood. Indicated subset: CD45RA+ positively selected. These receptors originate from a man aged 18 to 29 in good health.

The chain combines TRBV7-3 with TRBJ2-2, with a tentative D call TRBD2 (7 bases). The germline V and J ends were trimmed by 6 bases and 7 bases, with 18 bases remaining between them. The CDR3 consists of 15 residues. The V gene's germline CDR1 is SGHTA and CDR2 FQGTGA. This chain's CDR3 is CASSTGGLTGGELFF. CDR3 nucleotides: TGTGCCAGCAGTACCGGGGGGCTGACTGGCGGGGAGCTGTTTTTT.

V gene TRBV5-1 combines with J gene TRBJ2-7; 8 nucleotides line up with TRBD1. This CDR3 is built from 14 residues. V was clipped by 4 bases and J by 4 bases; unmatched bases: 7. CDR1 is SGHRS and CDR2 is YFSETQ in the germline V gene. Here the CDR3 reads CASSVGQGRYEQYF. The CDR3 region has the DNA TGCGCCAGCAGCGTAGGACAGGGTAGGTACGAGCAGTACTTC.

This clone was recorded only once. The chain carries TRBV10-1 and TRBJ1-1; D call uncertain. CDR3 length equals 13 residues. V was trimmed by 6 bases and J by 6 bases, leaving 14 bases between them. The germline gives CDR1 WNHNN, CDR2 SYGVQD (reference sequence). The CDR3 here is CASSLRQGAEAFF. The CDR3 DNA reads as TGCGCCAGCAGCCTCCGACAAGGTGCTGAAGCTTTCTTT.

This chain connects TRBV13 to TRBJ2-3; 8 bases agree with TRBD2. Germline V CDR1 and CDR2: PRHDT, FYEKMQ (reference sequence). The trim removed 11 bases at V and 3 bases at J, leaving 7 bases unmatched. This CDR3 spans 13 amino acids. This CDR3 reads CAVGVAGTDTQYF. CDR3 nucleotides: TGTGCCGTCGGGGTAGCGGGAACAGATACGCAGTATTTT.

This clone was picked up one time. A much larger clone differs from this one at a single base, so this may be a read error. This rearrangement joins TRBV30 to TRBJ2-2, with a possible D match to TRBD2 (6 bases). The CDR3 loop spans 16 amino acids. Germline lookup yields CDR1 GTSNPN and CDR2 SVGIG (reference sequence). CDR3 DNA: TGTGCCTGGAGTGTACCTTCGCAGGGTCCCACCGGGGGGCTGTTTTTT. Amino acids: CAWSVPSQGPTGGLFF.